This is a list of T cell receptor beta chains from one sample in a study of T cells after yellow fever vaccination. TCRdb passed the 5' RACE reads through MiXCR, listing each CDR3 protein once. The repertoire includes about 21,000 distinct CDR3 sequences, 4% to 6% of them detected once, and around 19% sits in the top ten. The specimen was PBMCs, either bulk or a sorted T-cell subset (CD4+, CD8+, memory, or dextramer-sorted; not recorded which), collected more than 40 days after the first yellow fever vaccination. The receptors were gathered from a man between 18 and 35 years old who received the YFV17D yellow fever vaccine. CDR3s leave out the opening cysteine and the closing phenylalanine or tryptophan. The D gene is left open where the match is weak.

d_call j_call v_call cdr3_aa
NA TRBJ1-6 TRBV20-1 SARDPRAGSSPLH
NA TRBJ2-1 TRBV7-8 ASSLRGSYNEQF
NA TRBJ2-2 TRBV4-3 ASSQVTMAGASNTGELF
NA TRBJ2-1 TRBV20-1 SARQVISSYNEQF
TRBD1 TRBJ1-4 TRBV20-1 SARFGNRGIEKLF
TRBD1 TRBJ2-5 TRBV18 ASSPGQGRETQY
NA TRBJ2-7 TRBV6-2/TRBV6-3 ASWDWGREQY
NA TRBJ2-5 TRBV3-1 ACTQVVIAVSQETQY
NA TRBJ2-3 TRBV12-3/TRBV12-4 ASSLRGADTQY
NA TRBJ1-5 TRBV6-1 ASSARHSGDRMQPQH
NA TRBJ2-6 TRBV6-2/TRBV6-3 ASSYTRFLLSGANVLT
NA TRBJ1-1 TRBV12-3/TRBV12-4 ASRKKMNTEAF
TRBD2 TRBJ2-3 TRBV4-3 ASSQGFNAGGADTQY
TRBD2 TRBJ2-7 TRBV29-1 SVEGRGYEQY
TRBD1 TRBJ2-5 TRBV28 ASSSRGLSETQY
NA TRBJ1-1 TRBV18 ASSPPLDTEAF
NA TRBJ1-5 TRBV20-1 SARGRAYYSNQPQH
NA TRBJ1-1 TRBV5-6 ASSNIDSYTEAF
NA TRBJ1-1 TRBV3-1 ASTGAMNTEAF